The T cell receptor (beta chain) under discussion was sequenced for a study of OX40 agonist ivuxolimab in advanced cancers. General study findings and limits: CD8+ T cells showed, on average, more clonal expansion than CD4+ cells.

Sequencing used immunoSEQ multiplex PCR; TCRdb keeps in-frame clones, though not all of them. The sample shows over 60,000 clones, around 94% of them seen only once. Germline lookup yields CDR1 MNHEY and CDR2 SMNVEV (reference sequence). The CDR3 covers 14 residues. V lost 5 bases to trimming and J lost 8 bases; unmatched junction nucleotides: 7. As regards this clone: Its target is not known.

Autoimmune disease history or systemic immunosuppression barred patients. Sequencing used CD4+ or CD8+ T cells sorted from blood, obtained in a trial of the OX40 agonist ivuxolimab. The receptor was derived from an adult with an advanced solid tumor such as melanoma, head and neck, liver or kidney cancer. The V call is TRBV27, the J call TRBJ1-1; 11 bases map to TRBD1. Here the CDR3 DNA reads TGTGCCAGCAGTCCCCTTGGGACAGGGGGAGAAGCTTTCTTT. This codes for CASSPLGTGGEAFF.